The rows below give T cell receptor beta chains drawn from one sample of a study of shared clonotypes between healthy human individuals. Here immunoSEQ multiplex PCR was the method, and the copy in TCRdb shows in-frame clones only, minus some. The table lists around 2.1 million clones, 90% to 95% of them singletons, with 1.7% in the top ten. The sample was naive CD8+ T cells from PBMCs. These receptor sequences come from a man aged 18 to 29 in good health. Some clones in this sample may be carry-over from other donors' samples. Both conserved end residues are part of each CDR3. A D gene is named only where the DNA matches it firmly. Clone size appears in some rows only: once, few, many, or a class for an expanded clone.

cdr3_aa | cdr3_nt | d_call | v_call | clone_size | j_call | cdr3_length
CASSAELAGVVDTQYF | TGTGCCAGCAGCGCCGAACTAGCGGGAGTGGTAGATACGCAGTATTTT | TRBD2 | TRBV5-6 | NA | TRBJ2-3 | 16
CASSPALRWEESGYEQYF | TGCGCCAGCAGTCCTGCCCTCAGGTGGGAAGAATCGGGCTACGAGCAGTACTTC | NA | TRBV10-1 | NA | TRBJ2-7 | 18
CASLQGAEQYF | TGTGCCAGCTTACAAGGAGCCGAGCAGTACTTC | NA | TRBV27 | NA | TRBJ2-7 | 11
CASKGAADTQYF | TGTGCCAGCAAAGGGGCTGCAGATACGCAGTATTTT | NA | TRBV2 | NA | TRBJ2-3 | 12
CASGSGVKNIQYF | TGTGCCAGCGGTTCAGGGGTCAAAAACATTCAGTACTTC | NA | TRBV2 | NA | TRBJ2-4 | 13
CASSDSYEQYF | TGCGCCAGCAGCGACAGTTACGAGCAGTACTTC | NA | TRBV10-2 | NA | TRBJ2-7 | 11
CSVRTGRAYEQYF | TGCAGCGTGCGGACAGGGCGGGCCTACGAGCAGTACTTC | TRBD1 | TRBV29-1 | NA | TRBJ2-7 | 13
CASSLYAGASTEAFF | TGTGCCAGCAGTTTATATGCCGGGGCAAGCACTGAAGCTTTCTTT | NA | TRBV27 | NA | TRBJ1-1 | 15
CASSLDGLAGVNEQFF | TGCGCCAGCAGCTTGGATGGGCTAGCGGGAGTCAATGAGCAGTTCTTC | TRBD2 | TRBV5-1 | NA | TRBJ2-1 | 16
CASSVGTSGSYEQYF | TGTGCCAGTAGTGTCGGGACTAGCGGGAGCTACGAGCAGTACTTC | TRBD2 | TRBV19 | NA | TRBJ2-7 | 15
CASSPGTEAFF | TGTGCCAGCAGCCCAGGCACTGAAGCTTTCTTT | NA | TRBV7-9 | few | TRBJ1-1 | 11
CASCDGTSYEQYF | TGTGCTAGCTGTGACGGGACCTCCTACGAGCAGTACTTC | NA | TRBV12-5 | NA | TRBJ2-7 | 13
CASSSGTGIYEQYF | TGTGCCAGCAGTTCCGGGACAGGGATCTACGAGCAGTACTTC | TRBD1 | TRBV28 | NA | TRBJ2-7 | 14